This T cell receptor beta chain was sequenced in a study of OX40 agonist ivuxolimab in advanced cancers. For the study at large: As their treatment, patients were administered ivuxolimab, an agonistic anti-OX40 (CD134) antibody. Under the entry rules, prior anti-PD-1, anti-PD-L1 or anti-CTLA-4 therapy was allowed, and 35% to 40% had some.

The CDR3 length is 13 residues. Germline CDR1 and CDR2: SNHLY and FYNNEI. V lost 8 bases, J lost 2 bases, and 11 bases lay in between. This clone occurred a few times. The antigen is not known. Overall study findings and caveats: CD8+ T cells averaged more expanded clones than CD4+. Also present in some nonresponders was a low level of normalized T-cell clonal expansion.

This table comes from immunoSEQ multiplex PCR, and its TCRdb copy is limited to in-frame clones, with some not included. The sample carries 55,000 to 75,000 clones, about 81% recorded once. The rearrangement uses TRBV2 and TRBJ2-3, with a possible D match to TRBD1 (5 bases). The TCR was taken from an adult with an advanced solid tumor such as melanoma, head and neck, liver or kidney cancer. The source was CD4+ or CD8+ T cells sorted from blood, collected in a trial of the OX40 agonist ivuxolimab. CDR3 DNA sequence: TGTGCCAGCCTTAGACAGTTCACAGATACGCAGTATTTT. Translated: CASLRQFTDTQYF.